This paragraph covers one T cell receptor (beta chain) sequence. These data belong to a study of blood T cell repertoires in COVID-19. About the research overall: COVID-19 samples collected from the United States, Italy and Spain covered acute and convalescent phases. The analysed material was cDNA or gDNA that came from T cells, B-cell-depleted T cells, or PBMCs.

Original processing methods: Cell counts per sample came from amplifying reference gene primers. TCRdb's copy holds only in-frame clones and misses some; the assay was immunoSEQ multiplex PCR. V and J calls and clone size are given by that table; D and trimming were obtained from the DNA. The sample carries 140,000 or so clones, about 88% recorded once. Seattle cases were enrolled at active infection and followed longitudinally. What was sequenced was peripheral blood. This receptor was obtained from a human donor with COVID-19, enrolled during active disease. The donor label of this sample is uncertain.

The CDR3 coding sequence is TGTGCCAGCAGCTTAGCCGACAGCCCCTACAATGAGCAGTTCTTC. The encoded protein is CASSLADSPYNEQFF. The J gene is TRBJ2-1, the V gene TRBV7-2; TRBD1 is a possible D gene (5 bases). The germline gives CDR1 SGHTA, CDR2 FQGNSA. Trimming took off 0 bases at V and 2 bases at J, with 8 bases between the two ends. CDR3 size: 15 residues.